This T cell receptor beta chain was sequenced during a study of cytomegalovirus exposure and HLA in healthy donors. Study-wide findings and caveats: A missense DCLRE1C variant was associated with V- and J-gene trimming of TCR beta chains in a later analysis, and an independent cohort replicated the association. Among immune exposure information, only CMV serostatus was available.

CDR1 is SQVTM and CDR2 is ANQGSEA in the germline V gene. There are 13 residues in the CDR3. PCR was performed using 60 Vbeta and 13 Jbeta primers. The assay was immunoSEQ multiplex PCR, and TCRdb's table has in-frame clones only and misses some. The data show fewer than 250,000 clones, around 80% seen once. This clone appeared once. Its target is not known. The sequence derives from a man in his forties in good health and CMV-seropositive. This sequence joins TRBV29-1 and TRBJ2-5; 7 bases agree with TRBD1. The J call may be in error: the DNA end matches TRBJ2-7 better. What was sequenced was PBMCs. The DNA of the CDR3 is TGCAGCGTTGAAGCCGGGACAGCCTACGAGCAGTACTTC. Amino acids: CSVEAGTAYEQYF.